This passage covers 16 T cell receptor beta chains from one sample sequenced in a study of Graves' ophthalmopathy and Graves' hyperthyroidism. RNA transcripts provided the template for amplifying TCR beta CDR3 regions. The library came from an HTBI-primed first-round RT-PCR and a second-round multiplex PCR. TCRdb independently ran MiXCR on the multiplex PCR reads; one entry per CDR3 protein. The sample lists approximately 500,000 distinct CDR3 sequences, approximately 15% occurring once. The sequencing input was blood. The receptors derive from a woman aged 30 to 39 with Graves' ophthalmopathy.

Details on this clonotype: Since a much larger clone is just one base distant, this may be a read error. The chain carries TRBV5-1 and TRBJ2-5, with 9 positions matching TRBD2. CDR3 length: 17 amino acids. CDR1 and CDR2 from the germline V gene are SGHRS and YFSETQ. V was pared by 4 bases and J by 5 bases, with 15 bases of the junction left unmatched. The CDR3 bases are TGCGCCAGCAGCAGCAAGCCCCTGACTAGCGGAGGGGAGACCCAGTACTTC. Protein product: CASSSKPLTSGGETQYF.

In this sample, this clonotype turned up many times. The rearrangement joins TRBV12-3 or TRBV12-4 to TRBJ1-6, with 7 bases fitting TRBD1. CDR3 length: 15 residues. The J segment lost 6 bases and the V segment lost 1 base, leaving 3 bases of the junction unmatched. The CDR3 protein is CASSLGTGANSPLHF. CDR3 nucleotides: TGTGCCAGCAGTTTAGGGACAGGCGCTAATTCACCCCTCCACTTT.

Remarks on this clonotype: Just one base apart from a much larger clone, this may be a read error. The chain joins TRBV20-1 to TRBJ1-1; D call uncertain. The CDR3 is made up of 11 amino acids. Germline assignment: CDR1 DFQATT and CDR2 SNEGSKA (reference sequence). The CDR3 nucleotides are TGCAGTGCTCCGAGTTCCACTGAAGCTTGCTTT. This encodes CSAPSSTEACF.

This clonotype was seen a handful of times. This chain links TRBV28 with TRBJ2-2, with D perhaps TRBD2 (7 bases). This CDR3 comprises 15 residues. Trimming removed 5 bases at V and 5 bases at J, with 15 bases between. CDR1 is MDHEN, CDR2 SYDVKM, per germline. The CDR3 DNA sequence: TGTGCCAGCAGTCGTACAGGGAGGGTGACCGGGGAGCTGTTTTTT. Its protein product is CASSRTGRVTGELFF. Complete variable domain (other parts from reference TRBV28 and TRBJ2-2): DVKVTQSSRYLVKRTGEKVFLECVQDMDHENMFWYRQDPGLGLRLIYFSYDVKMKEKGDIPEGYSVSREKKERFSLILESASTNQTSMYLCASSRTGRVTGELFFGEGSRLTVL.

This clonotype showed up many times. The chain couples TRBV27 to TRBJ2-7; the D gene is possibly TRBD2 (7 bases). Trimming left V 7 bases short and J 5 bases short, with 21 bases between. Germline V gives CDR1 MNHEY, CDR2 SMNVEV (reference sequence). The CDR3 consists of 15 residues. The CDR3 sequence is CASTSVGGGLDEQYF. CDR3 nucleotide sequence: TGTGCCAGCACCTCGGTAGGGGGAGGGTTAGACGAGCAGTACTTC.

The chain is built from TRBV18 and TRBJ2-2; D is unresolved. V lost 4 bases, J lost 7 bases, and 7 bases lay in between. CDR1 and CDR2 (germline): KGHSH, LQKENI. This CDR3 has 12 residues. CDR3 amino acids: CASSQRFGELFF. For the CDR3, the DNA is TGTGCCAGCTCACAGAGGTTCGGGGAGCTGTTTTTT. Combining the CDR3 with reference TRBV18 and TRBJ2-2 gives the whole variable domain NAGVMQNPRHLVRRRGQEARLRCSPMKGHSHVYWYRQLPEEGLKFMVYLQKENIIDESGMPKERFSAEFPKEGPSILRIQQVVRGDSAAYFCASSQRFGELFFGEGSRLTVL.

This clonotype was recorded only once. Germline is not matched at one junction end, which may reflect a read error. The chain joins TRBV6-1 to TRBJ2-5; D tentatively fits TRBD1 or TRBD2 (5 bases each). CDR3 size: 11 residues. Germline lookup yields CDR1 MNHNS and CDR2 SASEGT. CDR3 nucleotides: TGTGCCAGCAGGGAAGGGGAGACCCAGTGCTTC. This encodes CASREGETQCF.

This clonotype was detected ten times or more. The chain is built from TRBV6-1 and TRBJ1-1; a weak D match, TRBD1 (6 bases). The V end was cut by 7 bases, the J end by 2 bases, with 11 bases between. CDR1 and CDR2 (germline): MNHNS, SASEGT. The CDR3 spans 13 residues. The CDR3, as DNA: TGTGCCAGCACCCTACAGGGAAACACTGAAGCTTTCTTT. Amino acids: CASTLQGNTEAFF.

This clonotype showed up many times. V gene TRBV9 combines with J gene TRBJ1-1; D call uncertain. The length of the CDR3 is 14 residues. Trimming stripped 0 bases from V and 1 base from J, with 7 bases between. CDR1 and CDR2 (germline): SGDLS, YYNGEE. The DNA of the CDR3 is TGTGCCAGCAGCGTAGAAGCGGCGAACACTGAAGCTTTCTTT. Amino acids: CASSVEAANTEAFF.

This clonotype was picked up many times. V is TRBV6-1 and J is TRBJ1-2, with D unclear. Trimming stripped 6 bases from V and 1 base from J, with 9 bases between. Germline CDR1 is MNHNS and CDR2 is SASEGT. The CDR3 has 13 amino acids. The CDR3 nucleotides are TGTGCCAGCAGACGGTCCCTTAACTATGGCTACACCTTC. Translating gives CASRRSLNYGYTF.

CDR3 in amino acids: CASPSRSYYEQYF. The CDR3 DNA follows: TGTGCCAGCCCATCCCGATCGTACTACGAGCAGTACTTC. The chain employs TRBV6-1 and TRBJ2-7; D unclear. The CDR3 is 13 residues long. Trimming pared 8 bases from V and 3 bases from J, leaving 14 bases between. Per germline, CDR1 MNHNS and CDR2 SASEGT.

The chain joins TRBV7-6 to TRBJ1-5; the D gene is possibly TRBD1 (5 bases). The germline V gene has CDR1 SGHVS and CDR2 FNYEAQ. The CDR3 runs to 16 residues. Trimming left V 0 bases short and J 0 bases short, with 9 bases between. CDR3 DNA: TGTGCCAGCAGCTTAGCGGGGGGGGTTAGCAATCAGCCCCAGCATTTT. Residues: CASSLAGGVSNQPQHF.

The chain carries TRBV25-1 and TRBJ2-6, with D unresolved. The CDR3 contains 16 residues. Trimming pared 5 bases from V and 0 bases from J, leaving 11 bases between. Germline V gene sequence: CDR1 MGHDK, CDR2 SYGVNS. The CDR3 coding sequence is TGTGCCAGCAGTCAAGACCGAATCTCTGGGGCCAACGTCCTGACTTTC. This gives the protein CASSQDRISGANVLTF.

This clonotype was picked up many times. The chain combines TRBV5-1 with TRBJ1-1, with unresolved D. V lost 3 bases and J 2 bases, leaving 14 bases between the germline ends. Germline V lookup: CDR1 SGHRS, CDR2 YFSETQ. This CDR3 has 15 residues. Here the CDR3 DNA reads TGCGCCAGCAGCTCCCCACCGGACGGAAACACTGAAGCTTTCTTT. Its translation is CASSSPPDGNTEAFF. The full variable domain, its missing parts supplied by reference TRBV5-1 and TRBJ1-1, is KAGVTQTPRYLIKTRGQQVTLSCSPISGHRSVSWYQQTPGQGLQFLFEYFSETQRNKGNFPGRFSGRQFSNSRSEMNVSTLELGDSALYLCASSSPPDGNTEAFFGQGTRLTVV.

This clonotype has only one observation. The chain joins TRBV6-1 to TRBJ1-5, with 7 nucleotides matching TRBD1. Losses at the gene ends were 6 bases for V and 5 bases for J; bases not matched to a gene: 13. Germline values: CDR1 MNHNS, CDR2 SASEGT. The length of the CDR3 is 16 residues. CDR3 in DNA: TGTGCCAGCAGCCGCCCCTTGGACAGGAACGATCAGCCCCAGCATTTT. Translation: CASSRPLDRNDQPQHF.

This chain links TRBV12-3 or TRBV12-4 with TRBJ1-3; no definite D call. This CDR3 contains 14 residues. Trimming left V 6 bases short and J 2 bases short, with 11 bases between. The DNA for the CDR3 is TGTGCCAGCAGGGGCGGCACAACTGGAAACACCATATATTTT. This translates into CASRGGTTGNTIYF.